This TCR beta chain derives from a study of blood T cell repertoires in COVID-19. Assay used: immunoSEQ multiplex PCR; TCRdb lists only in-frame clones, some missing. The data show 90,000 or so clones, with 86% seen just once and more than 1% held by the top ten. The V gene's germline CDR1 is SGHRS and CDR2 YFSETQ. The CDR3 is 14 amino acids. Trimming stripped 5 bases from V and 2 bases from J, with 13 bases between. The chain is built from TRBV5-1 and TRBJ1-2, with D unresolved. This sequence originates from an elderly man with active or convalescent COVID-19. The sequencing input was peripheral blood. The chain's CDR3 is CASRTSGSNYGYTF. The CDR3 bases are TGCGCCAGCAGGACCTCCGGGTCAAACTATGGCTACACCTTC.